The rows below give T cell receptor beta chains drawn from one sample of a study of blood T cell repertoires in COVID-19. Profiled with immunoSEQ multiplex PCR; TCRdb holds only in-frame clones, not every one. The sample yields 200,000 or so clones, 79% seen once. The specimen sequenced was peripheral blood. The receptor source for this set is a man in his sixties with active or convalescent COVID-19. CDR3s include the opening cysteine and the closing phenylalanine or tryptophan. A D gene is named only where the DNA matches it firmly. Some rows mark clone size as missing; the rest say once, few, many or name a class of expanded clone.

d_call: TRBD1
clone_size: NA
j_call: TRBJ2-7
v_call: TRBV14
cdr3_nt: TGTGCCAGCAGCCAAAGGACAGGGCCTACCTACGAGCAGTACTTC
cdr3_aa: CASSQRTGPTYEQYF

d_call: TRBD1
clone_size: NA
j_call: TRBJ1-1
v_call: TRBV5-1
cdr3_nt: TGCGCCAGCAGCTTGGGACAGGGGCGTATGACTGAAGCTTTCTTT
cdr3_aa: CASSLGQGRMTEAFF

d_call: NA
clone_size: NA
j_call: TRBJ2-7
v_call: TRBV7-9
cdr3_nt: TGTGCCAGCAGCTCTTACTACTTATCGAGCTCCTACGAGCAGTACTTC
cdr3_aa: CASSSYYLSSSYEQYF

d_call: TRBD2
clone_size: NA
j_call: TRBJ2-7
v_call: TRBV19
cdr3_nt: TGTGCCAGTAGTAGGAGACTAGCGGGTACCGACGAGCAGTACTTC
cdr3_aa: CASSRRLAGTDEQYF

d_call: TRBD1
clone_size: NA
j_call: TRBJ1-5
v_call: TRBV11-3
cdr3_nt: TGTGCCAGCAGGTCCCGGGACAGGGGCAATCAGCCCCAGCATTTT
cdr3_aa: CASRSRDRGNQPQHF

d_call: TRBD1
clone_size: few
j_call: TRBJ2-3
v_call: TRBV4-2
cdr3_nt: TGTGCCAGCAGCCTAACTCACCTCGGGACAGGGGATCGGGATACGCAGTATTTT
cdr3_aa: CASSLTHLGTGDRDTQYF

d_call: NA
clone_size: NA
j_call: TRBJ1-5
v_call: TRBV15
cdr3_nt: TGTGCCACCAGCACAGTGCCCTTGATAGGGGCCCACCAGCCCCAGCATTTT
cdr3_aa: CATSTVPLIGAHQPQHF

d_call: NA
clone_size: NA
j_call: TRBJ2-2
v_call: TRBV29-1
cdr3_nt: TGCAGCGTTGGGGCTAACACCGGGGAGCTGTTTTTT
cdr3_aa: CSVGANTGELFF

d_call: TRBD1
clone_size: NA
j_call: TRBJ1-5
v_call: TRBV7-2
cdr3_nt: TGTGCCAGCAGCCCGAAGGGGGACAGGGGGCAGGGGCAGCCCCAGCATTTT
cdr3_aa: CASSPKGDRGQGQPQHF

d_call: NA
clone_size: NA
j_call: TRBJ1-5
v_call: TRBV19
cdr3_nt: TGTGCCAGTAGTATAGATGGGGAGGGTCAGCCCCAGCATTTT
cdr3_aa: CASSIDGEGQPQHF

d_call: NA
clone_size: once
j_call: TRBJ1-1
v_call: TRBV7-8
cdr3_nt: TGTGCCAGCAGCCCCAGGATAGTCACTGAAGCTTTCTTT
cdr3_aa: CASSPRIVTEAFF

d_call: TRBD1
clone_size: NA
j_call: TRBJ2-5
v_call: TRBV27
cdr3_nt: TGTGCCAGCAGTAGGGGGCAGGGTCAAGAGACCCAGTACTTC
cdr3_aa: CASSRGQGQETQYF

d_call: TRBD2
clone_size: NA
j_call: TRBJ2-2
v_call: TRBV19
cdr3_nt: TGTGCCAGTAGTATACGGGGGGCGAACACCGGGGAGCTGTTTTTT
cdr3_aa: CASSIRGANTGELFF

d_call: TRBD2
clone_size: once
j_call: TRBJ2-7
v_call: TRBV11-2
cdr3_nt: TGTGCCAGCAGCTTGGAGGGGGCGGGAGGGCCGAGAGACGAGCAGTACTTC
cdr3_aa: CASSLEGAGGPRDEQYF

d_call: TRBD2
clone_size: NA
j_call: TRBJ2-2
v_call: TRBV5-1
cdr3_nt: TGCGCCAGCAGTTCGACTAGCGGATTCACCGGGGAGCTGTTTTTT
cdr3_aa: CASSSTSGFTGELFF

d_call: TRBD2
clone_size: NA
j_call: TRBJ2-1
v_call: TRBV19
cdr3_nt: TGTGCCAGTAACTCCCGAGCGGGAGCCAAAGGCGATGAGCAGTTCTTC
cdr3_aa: CASNSRAGAKGDEQFF

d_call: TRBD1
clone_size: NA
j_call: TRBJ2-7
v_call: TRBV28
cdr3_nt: TGTGCCAGCAGTTCAACCGGGACAGGTTCCTACGAGCAGTACTTC
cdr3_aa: CASSSTGTGSYEQYF

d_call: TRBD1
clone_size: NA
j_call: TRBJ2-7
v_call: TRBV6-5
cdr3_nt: TGTGCCAGCAGTTACGGGGACAGATTACGCGGGCAGTACTTC
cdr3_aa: CASSYGDRLRGQYF

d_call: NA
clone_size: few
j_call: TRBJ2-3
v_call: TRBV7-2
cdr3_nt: TGTGCCAGCAGCGCCGGGACTCCCCTCCCGGATTTT
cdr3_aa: CASSAGTPLPDF

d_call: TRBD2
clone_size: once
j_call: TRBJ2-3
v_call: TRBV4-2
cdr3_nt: TGTGCCAGCAGCCCGGGACTAGCGGGACATACGCAGTATTTT
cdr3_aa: CASSPGLAGHTQYF

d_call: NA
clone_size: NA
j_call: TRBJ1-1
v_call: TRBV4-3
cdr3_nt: TGCGCCAGCAGCCAAGAGTATCGGACTGAAGCTTTCTTT
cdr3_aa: CASSQEYRTEAFF

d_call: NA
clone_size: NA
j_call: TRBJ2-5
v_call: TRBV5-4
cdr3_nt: TGTGCCAGCAGCCCCCGGGGGAGTTTGAAAGAGACCCAGTACTTC
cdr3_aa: CASSPRGSLKETQYF

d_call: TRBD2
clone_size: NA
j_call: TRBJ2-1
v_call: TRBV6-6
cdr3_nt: TGTGCCAGCAGTTATCCCGGGACTAGCGGTTACAATGAGCAGTTCTTC
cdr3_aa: CASSYPGTSGYNEQFF

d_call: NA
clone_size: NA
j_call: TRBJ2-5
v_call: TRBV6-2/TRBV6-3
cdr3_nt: TGTGCCAGCAGTTGGGGGGAAGAGACCCAGTACTTC
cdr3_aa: CASSWGEETQYF

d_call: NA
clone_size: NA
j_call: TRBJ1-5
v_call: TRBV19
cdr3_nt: TGTGCCAGTAGTTCTTATGGGCAGAATAATCAGCCCCAGCATTTT
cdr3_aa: CASSSYGQNNQPQHF

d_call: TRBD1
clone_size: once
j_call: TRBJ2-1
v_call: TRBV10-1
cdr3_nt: TGCGCCAGCCACATTCGGGACAGGGGCCATGAGCAGTTCTTC
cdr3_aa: CASHIRDRGHEQFF

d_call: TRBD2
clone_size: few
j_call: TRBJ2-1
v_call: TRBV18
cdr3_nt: TGTGCCAGCTCACCACCCAGCGGGAGGGACAATGAGCAGTTCTTC
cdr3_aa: CASSPPSGRDNEQFF